The rows below give T cell receptor beta chains drawn from one sample of a study of identical twins. Each CDR3 protein gets one entry after TCRdb re-called the 5' RACE reads with MiXCR. This sample carries fewer than 900,000 distinct CDR3 sequences, about 20% of them seen once, and the ten largest clones take around 13%. Another study also made use of these data, one on T cells expressing NK-cell markers.

The sample taken for sequencing was PBMCs. The receptors shown here come from a woman younger than 30 in good health. Both conserved end residues are part of each CDR3. D genes are given only for firm matches. Some rows mark clone size as missing; the rest say once, few, many or name a class of expanded clone.

d_gene,v_gene,j_gene,abundance,CDR3nt,CDR3aa
NA,TRBV4-3,TRBJ2-2,many,TGCGCCAGCAGCCAAGATATAGGGGACACCGGGGAGCTGTTTTTT,CASSQDIGDTGELFF
NA,TRBV27,TRBJ1-3,NA,TGTGCCAGCAGTCTCAGGGGCAACGAAAACACCATATATTTT,CASSLRGNENTIYF
NA,TRBV27,TRBJ2-6,few,TGTGCCAGCAGTCCCTCCCCCGGGGTTGGGGCCAACGTCCTGACTTTC,CASSPSPGVGANVLTF
TRBD1,TRBV20-1,TRBJ1-6,few,TGCAGTGCTAGTGCCTGGGACAGGGGGCGATCGGCCCTCCACTTT,CSASAWDRGRSALHF
NA,TRBV5-5,TRBJ1-4,few,TGTGCCAGCAGCCGTTACAGGGCTAACGGCGAAAAACTGTTTTTT,CASSRYRANGEKLFF
NA,TRBV23-1,TRBJ1-5,NA,TGCGCCAGCATTAGAAGCAGGGTGTTGGGCAATCAGCCCCAGCATTTT,CASIRSRVLGNQPQHF
NA,TRBV12-3/TRBV12-4,TRBJ2-2,NA,TGTGCCAGCAGTTTTTGGGAAATCGCCGGGGAGCTGTTTTTT,CASSFWEIAGELFF
NA,TRBV29-1,TRBJ2-1,few,TGCAGCGTTGAATCCGGAATCAATGAGCAGTTCTTC,CSVESGINEQFF
NA,TRBV7-2,TRBJ2-2,few,TGTGCCAGCAGAAACTCGGCCGGGGAGCTGTTTTTT,CASRNSAGELFF
NA,TRBV7-9,TRBJ2-3,few,TGTGCCAGCAGCTTAGGAACAGTTATCGCAGATACGCAGTATTTT,CASSLGTVIADTQYF
NA,TRBV15,TRBJ1-1,few,TGTGCCACCAGCTCCCCGGAGGGTGAAGCTTTCTTT,CATSSPEGEAFF
NA,TRBV7-2,TRBJ1-2,NA,TGTGCCAGCAGCCCCGATTCGGGAGGAGGCTATGGCTACACCTTC,CASSPDSGGGYGYTF
NA,TRBV20-1,TRBJ1-1,NA,TGCAGTGCTAGAGTGGGGGCCTCTAACACTGAAGCTTTCTTT,CSARVGASNTEAFF
NA,TRBV5-1,TRBJ1-2,few,TGCGCCAGCAGCTTGGACACAGCTCTCTATGGCTACACCTTC,CASSLDTALYGYTF
NA,TRBV29-1,TRBJ1-1,NA,TGCAGCGTTGTGGGGAACACTGAAGCTTTCTTT,CSVVGNTEAFF
NA,TRBV29-1,TRBJ2-1,NA,TGCAGCGTTGAAGGCTTAGTCGAGAACTACAATGAGCAGTTCTTC,CSVEGLVENYNEQFF
NA,TRBV19,TRBJ1-6,NA,TGTGCCAGTAGTACGGTACCGGGACGCGGGCCCCCCCCCCTCCACTTT,CASSTVPGRGPPPLHF
NA,TRBV3-1,TRBJ2-1,few,TGTGCCAGCAGCCAACGGGGAACCCTGGGGAATGAGCAGTTCTTC,CASSQRGTLGNEQFF
NA,TRBV12-3/TRBV12-4,TRBJ2-3,many,TGTGCCAGCAGTTTACAGGGGAAAGGGGGCACAGATACGCAGTATTTT,CASSLQGKGGTDTQYF
NA,TRBV7-6,TRBJ2-1,few,TGTGCCAGCGCGGGCCTTAACAATGAGCAGTTCTTC,CASAGLNNEQFF
NA,TRBV11-1,TRBJ1-1,NA,TGTGCCAGCAGCTCCGGCCGTGACACTGAAGCTTTCTTT,CASSSGRDTEAFF
TRBD1,TRBV12-3/TRBV12-4,TRBJ1-2,NA,TGTGCCAGCAGTTTACGGGCCGGGACAGGGTATGGCTACACCTTC,CASSLRAGTGYGYTF
TRBD2,TRBV5-1,TRBJ2-2,NA,TGCGCCAGCAGGGGGACTAGCGGAGACTTTAACACCGGGGAGCTGTTTTTT,CASRGTSGDFNTGELFF
NA,TRBV7-2,TRBJ2-7,NA,TGTGCCAGCAGCTCCTCTAGGGGGTCCCAGGAGAATGAGCAGTACTTC,CASSSSRGSQENEQYF
NA,TRBV20-1,TRBJ1-1,many,TGCAGTGCTAGACCCGACACACACACTGAAGCTTTCTTT,CSARPDTHTEAFF
NA,TRBV3-1,TRBJ2-7,few,TGTGCCAGCAGCCAAAGGGACACCGGCGAGCAGTACTTC,CASSQRDTGEQYF